Each of the 21 T cell receptor beta chains below was sequenced from the same sample in a study of T cells after yellow fever vaccination. From the 5' RACE reads, TCRdb called clonotypes with MiXCR, one entry per CDR3 protein. The sample contains about 430,000 distinct CDR3 sequences, under 20% of which appear only once. Sequencing used PBMCs, obtained before the yellow fever booster vaccination. The receptor set was obtained from a man aged 18 to 35 who received the YFV17D yellow fever vaccine.

The chain carries TRBV11-2 and TRBJ2-5; no clear D. Trimming pared 1 base from V and 2 bases from J, leaving 8 bases between. Germline CDR1 SGHAT, CDR2 FQNNGV. The CDR3 runs to 14 residues. The chain's CDR3 is CASSLGRRQETQYF. The CDR3 nucleotides are TGTGCCAGCAGCTTAGGGCGGAGACAAGAGACCCAGTACTTC.

This clonotype showed up just a few times. V and J are TRBV6-5 and TRBJ2-6, with D perhaps TRBD1 (5 bases). Germline V CDR1 and CDR2: MNHEY, SVGAGI. Trimming cost V 0 bases and J 1 base, with 16 bases left between them. The CDR3 runs 19 residues. The CDR3 nucleotides are TGTGCCAGCAGTTACTCGAGTGGTGGTCAGGGATCTGGGGCCAACGTCCTGACTTTC. It codes for CASSYSSGGQGSGANVLTF.

The chain has TRBV7-3 and TRBJ1-1, with TRBD1 as a possible D gene (5 bases). The CDR3 length is 15 residues. Trimming removed 5 bases from V and 6 bases from J, with 19 bases in between. CDR1 and CDR2 (germline): SGHTA, FQGTGA. The CDR3 here is CASSATLGGNSEAFF. CDR3 bases: TGTGCCAGCAGCGCAACACTGGGGGGTAACTCTGAAGCTTTCTTT.

This clonotype was seen a few times. This chain connects TRBV6-1 to TRBJ1-2; 7 positions agree with TRBD1. CDR1 and CDR2 (germline): MNHNS, SASEGT. After removal of 7 bases from V and 0 bases from J, the junction contained 14 bases not matched to a gene. The CDR3 loop spans 17 amino acids. The CDR3, as DNA: TGTGCCAGCACCCTCCGGACAGGCACCACCCCTAACTATGGCTACACCTTC. Protein: CASTLRTGTTPNYGYTF.

This chain connects TRBV5-1 to TRBJ2-1; unclear D gene. The CDR3 is 13 residues long. CDR1 SGHRS and CDR2 YFSETQ come from the germline V gene. Trimming stripped 3 bases from V and 6 bases from J, with 10 bases between. The CDR3 DNA follows: TGCGCCAGCAGCTCTGAGAACGCCAATGAGCAGTTCTTC. Protein product: CASSSENANEQFF. Together with reference TRBV5-1 and TRBJ2-1, the CDR3 gives the full variable domain: KAGVTQTPRYLIKTRGQQVTLSCSPISGHRSVSWYQQTPGQGLQFLFEYFSETQRNKGNFPGRFSGRQFSNSRSEMNVSTLELGDSALYLCASSSENANEQFFGPGTRLTVL.

The chain uses TRBV28 and TRBJ2-3; D not certain. The CDR3 extends over 13 amino acids. With 6 bases removed from V and 2 bases from J, the gap between germline ends came to 9 bases. Germline values: CDR1 MDHEN, CDR2 SYDVKM. The CDR3: CASSTPDTDTQYF. The CDR3 DNA reads TGTGCCAGCAGCACTCCCGACACAGATACGCAGTATTTT.

This clonotype was detected only a few times. The chain links TRBV6-2 or TRBV6-3 to TRBJ2-1, with 9 positions matching TRBD2. CDR3 size: 17 residues. The germline gives CDR1 MNHEY, CDR2 SVGEGT. With 8 bases clipped from V and 7 bases from J, the junction kept 18 bases outside the gene matches. This CDR3 reads CASSIGAGGHIVNEQFF. The CDR3 DNA reads as TGTGCCAGCTCGATCGGCGCGGGAGGGCATATCGTTAATGAGCAGTTCTTC.

This clonotype was detected many times. This sequence joins TRBV10-3 and TRBJ2-5; 9 nucleotides agree with TRBD1. Germline V lookup: CDR1 ENHRY, CDR2 SYGVKD. This CDR3 is 14 amino acids long. V was clipped by 4 bases and J by 3 bases; unmatched bases: 3. The CDR3 sequence is CAISATGGEETQYF. The CDR3 bases are TGTGCCATCAGTGCGACAGGGGGGGAAGAGACCCAGTACTTC.

The chain has TRBV28 and TRBJ1-4; 7 bases line up with TRBD1. Germline V gives CDR1 MDHEN, CDR2 SYDVKM. The V and J ends lost 5 bases and 10 bases, in that order; junction bases with no gene match: 13. The CDR3 has 15 amino acids. The CDR3 region has the DNA TGTGCCAGCAGTCCCGGGACAGCCCAGGTGGGAAAACTGTTTTTT. Its translation: CASSPGTAQVGKLFF.

V gene TRBV4-3 combines with J gene TRBJ2-5; no clear D gene. CDR1 and CDR2 (germline): LGHNA, YSLEER. Between the trimmed V and J ends, which lost 0 bases and 3 bases, there was a span of 11 bases. CDR3 length: 15 residues. The CDR3 reads CASSQDPASKETQYF. For the CDR3, the DNA is TGCGCCAGCAGCCAAGATCCCGCAAGTAAAGAGACCCAGTACTTC.

This clonotype occurred a few times. The gene calls are TRBV5-1 and TRBJ2-1; TRBD1 matches at 9 bases. The CDR3 spans 15 residues. Germline CDR1 SGHRS, CDR2 YFSETQ. The V segment lost 5 bases and the J segment 7 bases; nucleotides outside the gene matches: 10. The chain's CDR3 is CASSSQGAAQNEQFF. In DNA, the CDR3 is TGCGCCAGCAGTTCACAGGGGGCCGCTCAAAATGAGCAGTTCTTC.

The chain joins TRBV5-6 to TRBJ1-1; tentative D call: TRBD1 (5 bases). The CDR3 runs to 14 residues. Germline V CDR1 and CDR2: SGHDT, YYEEEE. Trimming shortened V by 3 bases and J by 1 base, and 10 bases separated the two germline ends. The CDR3: CASSYGTANTEAFF. CDR3 nucleotides: TGTGCCAGCAGCTATGGGACGGCGAACACTGAAGCTTTCTTT.

This clonotype was counted only a few times. The rearrangement links TRBV13 to TRBJ1-3; D unresolved. CDR1 PRHDT and CDR2 FYEKMQ come from the germline V gene (reference sequence). This CDR3 contains 17 residues. Trimming removed 4 bases at V and 5 bases at J, with 21 bases between. The CDR3 spells CASSYTRALYQRNTIYF. The CDR3 region has the DNA TGTGCCAGCAGCTACACCCGGGCCCTGTATCAGAGAAACACCATATATTTT.

This clonotype was recorded a few times. The rearrangement joins TRBV7-9 to TRBJ1-1; D remains ambiguous. Germline-derived CDR1 and CDR2 are SEHNR and FQNEAQ (reference sequence). This CDR3 spans 14 amino acids. The V and J ends lost 5 bases and 1 base respectively, with 11 bases between them. DNA of the CDR3: TGTGCCAGCAGCCCTTGGACGGAGAACACTGAAGCTTTCTTT. Its protein is CASSPWTENTEAFF. Full variable domain (remainder filled in from reference TRBV7-9 and TRBJ1-1): DTGVSQNPRHKITKRGQNVTFRCDPISEHNRLYWYRQTLGQGPEFLTYFQNEAQLEKSRLLSDRFSAERPKGSFSTLEIQRTEQGDSAMYLCASSPWTENTEAFFGQGTRLTVV.

The chain is built from TRBV5-1 and TRBJ2-2, with D perhaps TRBD1 (6 bases). The CDR3 loop spans 19 amino acids. Germline V gene data show CDR1 as SGHRS and CDR2 as YFSETQ. Trimming removed 4 bases at V and 0 bases at J, with 22 bases between. The CDR3 region has the DNA TGCGCCAGCAGCCCACGACAAGGGGGATACCTCCCGAACACCGGGGAGCTGTTTTTT. As protein: CASSPRQGGYLPNTGELFF.

The chain recombines TRBV6-5 with TRBJ2-2, with unresolved D. This CDR3 has 15 amino acids. Germline CDR1 MNHEY, CDR2 SVGAGI. With 0 bases removed from V and 3 bases from J, the gap between germline ends came to 8 bases. CDR3 nucleotide sequence: TGTGCCAGCAGTTACTCGCTAGGCGACACCGGGGAGCTGTTTTTT. The encoded protein is CASSYSLGDTGELFF.

The V gene is TRBV4-1, the J gene TRBJ2-1; D unclear. Germline V CDR1 and CDR2: MGHRA, YSYEKL. The CDR3 covers 14 residues. V lost 8 bases to trimming and J lost 2 bases, with 13 bases between them. This chain's CDR3 is CASAPPAAYNEQFF. Here the CDR3 DNA reads TGCGCCAGCGCTCCCCCCGCGGCCTACAATGAGCAGTTCTTC.

The chain is built from TRBV6-1 and TRBJ1-5; D is unresolved. Germline values: CDR1 MNHNS, CDR2 SASEGT. The CDR3 is 16 residues long. The V and J ends lost 0 bases and 3 bases respectively, with 12 bases between them. For the CDR3, the DNA is TGTGCCAGCAGTGAAGCGCTTGGGCGGATCAATCAGCCCCAGCATTTT. Encoded protein: CASSEALGRINQPQHF.

This clonotype appeared a few times. The V and J genes are TRBV7-2 and TRBJ2-5, with D perhaps TRBD1 (6 bases). The CDR3 runs to 16 residues. Germline V gene lookup returns CDR1 SGHTA and CDR2 FQGNSA. Trimming pared 2 bases from V and 10 bases from J, leaving 23 bases between. Here the CDR3 DNA reads TGTGCCAGCAGCTTAACCGCGGTGGGCCGGGAAGGGGGCCAGTACTTC. Its protein is CASSLTAVGREGGQYF.

The J gene is TRBJ1-4, the V gene TRBV3-1; D remains unclear. This CDR3 spans 13 amino acids. In germline, CDR1 is LGHDT, CDR2 YNNKEL (reference sequence). The ends were cut back, 1 base at V and 5 bases at J, with 5 bases in the middle. CDR3 DNA: TGTGCCAGCAGCCAAGGCTGGAATGAAAAACTGTTTTTT. Amino acid sequence: CASSQGWNEKLFF.

CDR3 nucleotides: TGTGCCAGTAGTATTTCGGCGGGGAACACTGAAGCTTTCTTT. It specifies CASSISAGNTEAFF. The chain is built from TRBV19 and TRBJ1-1; D gene unclear. The germline CDR1 and CDR2 sequences are LNHDA and SQIVND (reference sequence). The CDR3 is 14 amino acids. V shed 3 bases and J shed 1 base, with 9 bases lying between them.